This T cell receptor (beta chain) stems from a study of T cell changes during pregnancy in multiple sclerosis. The repertoire was sequenced with immunoSEQ multiplex PCR; TCRdb's copy has only in-frame clones and lacks some. The sample holds over 45,000 clones, 92% seen once. The ends were cut back, 2 bases at V and 8 bases at J, with 25 bases in the middle. This CDR3 has 18 amino acids. Germline-derived CDR1 and CDR2 are MNHNS and SASEGT. The specimen comprised CD4+ T cells from peripheral blood mononuclear cells, sampled in the second trimester of pregnancy. This chain connects TRBV6-1 to TRBJ2-1, with TRBD1 as a possible D gene (5 bases). The sequence derives from a female donor with multiple sclerosis, enrolled in a pregnancy study. As DNA, the CDR3 is TGTGCCAGCAGTGAATGGGGTAGGGGTATTCTTGTGGGGCATGAGCAGTTCTTC. Protein sequence: CASSEWGRGILVGHEQFF.